This T cell receptor (beta chain) was obtained from a study of blood T cells in healthy people across ages. It was with a sample-barcoded 5' primer and a J-beta primer mix that a second PCR of about 7 to 12 cycles was run. Researchers report that a template-switch adaptor with 12 random nucleotides tagged each cDNA molecule. TCRdb itself ran the 5' RACE reads through MiXCR, one entry per CDR3 protein. Of hundreds of thousands of distinct CDR3 sequences listed, 46% are singletons. Donors were systemically healthy Caucasian individuals from Russia aged about 6 to 100 years. Note on this clonotype: One junction end disagrees with the germline gene, perhaps due to a read error.

The CDR3 has 15 amino acids. Germline values: CDR1 SGHRS, CDR2 YFSETQ. This TCR was recovered from a man older than 75 in good health. This chain joins TRBV5-1 and TRBJ1-5; 8 bases agree with TRBD1. The sequencing input was blood. The DNA of the CDR3 is TGCGCCAGTAGCTTTGGACAGGGAAGCAATCAGCCCCAGCATTTT. Translation gives CASSFGQGSNQPQHF. Combining the CDR3 with reference TRBV5-1 and TRBJ1-5 gives the whole variable domain KAGVTQTPRYLIKTRGQQVTLSCSPISGHRSVSWYQQTPGQGLQFLFEYFSETQRNKGNFPGRFSGRQFSNSRSEMNVSTLELGDSALYLCASSFGQGSNQPQHFGDGTRLSIL.